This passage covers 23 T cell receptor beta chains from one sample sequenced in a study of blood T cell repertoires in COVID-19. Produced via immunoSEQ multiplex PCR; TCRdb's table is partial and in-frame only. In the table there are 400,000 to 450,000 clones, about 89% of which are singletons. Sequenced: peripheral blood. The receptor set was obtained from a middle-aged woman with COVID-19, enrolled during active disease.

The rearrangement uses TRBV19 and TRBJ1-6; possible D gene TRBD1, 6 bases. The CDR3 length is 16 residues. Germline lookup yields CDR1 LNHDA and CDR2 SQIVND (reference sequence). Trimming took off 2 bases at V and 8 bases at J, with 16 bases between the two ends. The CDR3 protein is CASSIFQGGSDSPLHF. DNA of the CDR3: TGTGCCAGTAGTATATTCCAAGGGGGATCGGATTCACCCCTCCACTTT.

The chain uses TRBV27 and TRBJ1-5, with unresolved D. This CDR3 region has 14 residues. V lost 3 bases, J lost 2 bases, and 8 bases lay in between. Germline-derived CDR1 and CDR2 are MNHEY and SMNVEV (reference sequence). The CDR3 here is CASSFSSGNQPQHF. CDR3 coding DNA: TGTGCCAGCAGTTTTAGTTCGGGCAATCAGCCCCAGCATTTT.

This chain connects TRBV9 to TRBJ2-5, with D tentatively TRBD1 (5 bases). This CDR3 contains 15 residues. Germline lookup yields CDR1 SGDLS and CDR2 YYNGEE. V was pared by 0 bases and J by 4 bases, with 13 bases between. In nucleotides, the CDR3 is TGTGCCAGCAGCGTAGAGGGGTCCCGGATAGAGACCCAGTACTTC. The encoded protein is CASSVEGSRIETQYF.

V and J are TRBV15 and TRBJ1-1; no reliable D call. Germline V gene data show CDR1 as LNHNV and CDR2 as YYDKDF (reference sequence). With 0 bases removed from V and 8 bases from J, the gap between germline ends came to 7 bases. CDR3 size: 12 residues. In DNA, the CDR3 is TGTGCCACCAGCAGAGATGAGGCCGAAGCTTTCTTT. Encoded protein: CATSRDEAEAFF.

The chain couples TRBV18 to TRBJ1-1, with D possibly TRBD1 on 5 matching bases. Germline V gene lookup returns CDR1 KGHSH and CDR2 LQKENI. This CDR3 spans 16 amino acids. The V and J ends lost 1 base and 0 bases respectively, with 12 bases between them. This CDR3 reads CASSPLGGGLNTEAFF. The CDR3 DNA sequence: TGTGCCAGCTCACCACTTGGGGGAGGATTGAACACTGAAGCTTTCTTT.

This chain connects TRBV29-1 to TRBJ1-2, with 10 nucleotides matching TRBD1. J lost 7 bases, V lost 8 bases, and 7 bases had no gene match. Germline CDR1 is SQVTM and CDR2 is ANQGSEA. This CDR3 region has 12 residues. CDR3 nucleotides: TGCAGCCCCGGGACAGGGGATGGTGGCTACACCTTC. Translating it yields CSPGTGDGGYTF.

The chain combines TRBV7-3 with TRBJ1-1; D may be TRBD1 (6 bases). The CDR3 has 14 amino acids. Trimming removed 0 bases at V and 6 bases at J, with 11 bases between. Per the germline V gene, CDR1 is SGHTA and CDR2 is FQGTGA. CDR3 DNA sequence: TGTGCCAGCAGCTTAACAGGGGGAACGGCTGAAGCTTTCTTT. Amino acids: CASSLTGGTAEAFF.

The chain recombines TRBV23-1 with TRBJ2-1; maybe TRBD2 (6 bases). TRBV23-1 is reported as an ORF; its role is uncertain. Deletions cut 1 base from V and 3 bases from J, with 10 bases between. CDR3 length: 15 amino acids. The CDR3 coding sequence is TGCGCCAGCAGTCAATTGGAGGGGTACTACAATGAGCAGTTCTTC. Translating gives CASSQLEGYYNEQFF.

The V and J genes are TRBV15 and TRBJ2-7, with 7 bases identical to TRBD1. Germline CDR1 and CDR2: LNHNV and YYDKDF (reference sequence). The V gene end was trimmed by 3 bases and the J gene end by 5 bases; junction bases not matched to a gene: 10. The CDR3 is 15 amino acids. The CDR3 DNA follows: TGTGCCACCAGCAGGCGAGGGCAGGGGGAGAACGAGCAGTACTTC. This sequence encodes CATSRRGQGENEQYF.

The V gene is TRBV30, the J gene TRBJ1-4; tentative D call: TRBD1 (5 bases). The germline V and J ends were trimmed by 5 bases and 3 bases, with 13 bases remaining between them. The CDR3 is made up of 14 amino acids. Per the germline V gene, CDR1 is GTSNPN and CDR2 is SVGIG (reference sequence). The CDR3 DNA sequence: TGTGCCTGGTCACCCCCAGGGTCTAATGAAAAACTGTTTTTT. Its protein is CAWSPPGSNEKLFF. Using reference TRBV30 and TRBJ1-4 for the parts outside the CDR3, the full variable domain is SQTIHQWPATLVQPVGSPLSLECTVEGTSNPNLYWYRQAAGRGLQLLFYSVGIGQISSEVPQNLSASRPQDRQFILSSKKLLLSDSGFYLCAWSPPGSNEKLFFGSGTQLSVL.

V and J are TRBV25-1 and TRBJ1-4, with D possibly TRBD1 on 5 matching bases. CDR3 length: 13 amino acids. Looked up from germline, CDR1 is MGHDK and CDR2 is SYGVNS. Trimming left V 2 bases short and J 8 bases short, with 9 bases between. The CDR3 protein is CASSEQGGEKLFF. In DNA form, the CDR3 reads TGTGCCAGCAGTGAACAGGGAGGGGAAAAACTGTTTTTT.

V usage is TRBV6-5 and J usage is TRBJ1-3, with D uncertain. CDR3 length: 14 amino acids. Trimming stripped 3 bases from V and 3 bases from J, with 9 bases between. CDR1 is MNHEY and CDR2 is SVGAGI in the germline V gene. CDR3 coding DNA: TGTGCCAGCAGTTATGGAGGCGTTGGAAACACCATATATTTT. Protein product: CASSYGGVGNTIYF.

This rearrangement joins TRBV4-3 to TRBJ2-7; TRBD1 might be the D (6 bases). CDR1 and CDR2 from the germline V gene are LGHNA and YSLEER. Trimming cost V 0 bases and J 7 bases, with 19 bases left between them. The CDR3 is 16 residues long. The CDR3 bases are TGCGCCAGCAGCCAAGAATTCTGGCAGGGGAGTGGGGAGCAGTACTTC. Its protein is CASSQEFWQGSGEQYF.

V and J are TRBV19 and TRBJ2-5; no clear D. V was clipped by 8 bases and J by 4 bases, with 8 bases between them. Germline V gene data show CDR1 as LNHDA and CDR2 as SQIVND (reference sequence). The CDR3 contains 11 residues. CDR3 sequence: CASQSGETQYF. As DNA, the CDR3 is TGTGCCAGTCAGTCTGGAGAGACCCAGTACTTC.

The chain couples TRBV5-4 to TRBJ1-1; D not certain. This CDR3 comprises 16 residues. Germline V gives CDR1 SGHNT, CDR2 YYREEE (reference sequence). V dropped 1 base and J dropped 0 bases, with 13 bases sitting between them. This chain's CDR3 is CASSLSVTGLNTEAFF. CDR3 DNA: TGTGCCAGCAGCTTGTCCGTGACCGGGTTGAACACTGAAGCTTTCTTT.

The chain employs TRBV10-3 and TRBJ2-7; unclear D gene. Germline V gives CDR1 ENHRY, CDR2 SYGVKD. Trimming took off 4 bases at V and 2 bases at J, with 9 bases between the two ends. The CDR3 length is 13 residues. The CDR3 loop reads CAISAIPTYEQYF. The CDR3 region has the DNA TGTGCCATCAGTGCTATTCCCACCTACGAGCAGTACTTC.

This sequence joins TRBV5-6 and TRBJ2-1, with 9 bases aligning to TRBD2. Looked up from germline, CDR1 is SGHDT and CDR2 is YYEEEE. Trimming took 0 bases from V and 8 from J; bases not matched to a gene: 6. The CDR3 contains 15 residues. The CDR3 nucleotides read TGTGCCAGCAGCTTGGCCAGCGGGAGGTGGTATGAGCAGTTCTTC. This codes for CASSLASGRWYEQFF.

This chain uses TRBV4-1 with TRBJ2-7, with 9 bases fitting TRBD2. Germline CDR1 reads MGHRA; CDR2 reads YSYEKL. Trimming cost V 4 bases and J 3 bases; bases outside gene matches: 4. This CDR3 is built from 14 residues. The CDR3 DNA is TGCGCCAGCAGCCTTACTAGCGGGCTCTACGAGCAGTACTTC. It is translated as CASSLTSGLYEQYF.

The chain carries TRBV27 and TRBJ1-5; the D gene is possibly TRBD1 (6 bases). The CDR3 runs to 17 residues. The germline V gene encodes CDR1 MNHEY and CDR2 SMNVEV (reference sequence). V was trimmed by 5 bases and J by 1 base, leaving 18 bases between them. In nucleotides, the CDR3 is TGTGCCAGCAGTCGAACCCCGGGACACTTAAGCAATCAGCCCCAGCATTTT. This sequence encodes CASSRTPGHLSNQPQHF.

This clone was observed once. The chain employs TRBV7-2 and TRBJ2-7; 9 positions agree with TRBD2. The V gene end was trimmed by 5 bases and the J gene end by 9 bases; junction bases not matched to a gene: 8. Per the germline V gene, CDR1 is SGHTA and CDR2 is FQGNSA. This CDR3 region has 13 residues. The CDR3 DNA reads TGTGCCAGCAGCCCTCACGGGACTAGCAGGCAGTACTTC. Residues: CASSPHGTSRQYF.

DNA for the CDR3: TGCGCCAGCAGCTTGGCCGGTCGGCGGAGACAAGAGACCCAGTACTTC. Translated: CASSLAGRRRQETQYF. The chain has TRBV5-1 and TRBJ2-5; no firm D call. The length of the CDR3 is 16 residues. Per the germline V gene, CDR1 is SGHRS and CDR2 is YFSETQ. Trimming stripped 0 bases from V and 2 bases from J, with 14 bases between.

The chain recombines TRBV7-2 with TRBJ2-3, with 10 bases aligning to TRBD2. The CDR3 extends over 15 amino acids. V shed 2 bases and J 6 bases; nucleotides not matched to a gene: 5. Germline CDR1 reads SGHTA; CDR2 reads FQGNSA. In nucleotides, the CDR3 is TGTGCCAGCAGCTTAAAAAGCGGGAGGGCCGATACGCAGTATTTT. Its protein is CASSLKSGRADTQYF.

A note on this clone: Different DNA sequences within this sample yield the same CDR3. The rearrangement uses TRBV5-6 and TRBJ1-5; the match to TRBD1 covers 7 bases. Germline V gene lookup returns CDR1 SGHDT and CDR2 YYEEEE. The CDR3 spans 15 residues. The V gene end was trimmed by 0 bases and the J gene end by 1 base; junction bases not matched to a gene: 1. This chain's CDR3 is CASSLGQGSNQPQHF. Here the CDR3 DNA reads TGTGCCAGCAGCTTGGGACAGGGAAGCAATCAGCCCCAGCATTTT.